Each of the 14 T cell receptor beta chains below was sequenced from the same sample in a study of post-analysis software for immune sequencing data. These TCRs are of unknown antigen specificity. The authors incorporated unique molecular identifiers into the TCR beta cDNA libraries. MiXCR was run by TCRdb on the PCR reads, yielding one entry per CDR3 protein. The sample has approximately 730,000 distinct CDR3 sequences, less than 35% seen once. General study findings and limits: In patients, about 5 TRBV segments were more frequent than in controls, with TRBV5-6, TRBV5-1 and TRBV20-1 among them.

The sequencing sample was made of blood. The receptors come from a girl aged 10-17 years with multiple sclerosis.

A single count supports this clonotype. The chain uses TRBV25-1 and TRBJ2-1; no clear D gene. Germline V gene sequence: CDR1 MGHDK, CDR2 SYGVNS. V shed 4 bases and J shed 10 bases, with 14 bases lying between them. The CDR3 loop spans 13 amino acids. In nucleotides, the CDR3 is TGTGCCAGCAGTGTATCGACCGCCGGGGAGCAGTTCTTC. This codes for CASSVSTAGEQFF. The entire variable domain, with the rest obtained from reference TRBV25-1 and TRBJ2-1, is as follows: EADIYQTPRYLVIGTGKKITLECSQTMGHDKMYWYQQDPGMELHLIHYSYGVNSTEKGDLSSESTVSRIRTEHFPLTLESARPSHTSQYLCASSVSTAGEQFFGPGTRLTVL.

This chain joins TRBV7-9 and TRBJ1-6, with 9 positions matching TRBD1. Trimming cost V 5 bases and J 7 bases; bases outside gene matches: 6. The length of the CDR3 is 15 residues. The germline gives CDR1 SEHNR, CDR2 FQNEAQ (reference sequence). CDR3 bases: TGTGCCAGCAGCACGCACAGGGGGCAAAATTCACCCCTCCACTTT. It specifies CASSTHRGQNSPLHF.

This clonotype was seen more than once but under ten times. This sequence joins TRBV9 and TRBJ2-5; 9 bases align to TRBD1. The germline V gene has CDR1 SGDLS and CDR2 YYNGEE. V shed 0 bases and J 2 bases; nucleotides not matched to a gene: 8. This CDR3 spans 17 amino acids. CDR3 nucleotides: TGTGCCAGCAGCGTAGGGGACAGGGTTCGGGGGCAAGAGACCCAGTACTTC. Its translation is CASSVGDRVRGQETQYF.

The V gene is TRBV6-6, the J gene TRBJ2-1; 8 bases match TRBD2. V was clipped by 6 bases and J by 0 bases; unmatched bases: 10. Germline lookup yields CDR1 MNHNY and CDR2 SVGAGI (reference sequence). The CDR3 length is 17 residues. This CDR3 is CASSRINTSGSYNEQFF. CDR3 sequence (DNA): TGTGCCAGCAGCAGGATCAATACTAGCGGCTCCTACAATGAGCAGTTCTTC.

The chain joins TRBV11-2 to TRBJ2-7; D not resolved. CDR3 size: 12 residues. The V end was cut by 6 bases, the J end by 6 bases, with 12 bases between. CDR1 is SGHAT and CDR2 is FQNNGV in the germline V gene. CDR3 sequence (DNA): TGTGCCAGCAGACAACTGGGCCTCGAGCAGTACTTC. Protein: CASRQLGLEQYF.

The genes are TRBV5-1 and TRBJ1-2; the D is unclear. Germline-derived CDR1 and CDR2 are SGHRS and YFSETQ. The CDR3 extends over 13 amino acids. V lost 0 bases and J 7 bases, leaving 10 bases between the germline ends. CDR3 amino acids: CASSLDGGPGYTF. The CDR3 coding sequence is TGCGCCAGCAGCTTGGACGGAGGTCCTGGCTACACCTTC.

This clonotype has only a few counts. V gene TRBV9 combines with J gene TRBJ2-7; maybe TRBD2 (5 bases). Trimming cost V 0 bases and J 2 bases, with 12 bases left between them. The CDR3 spans 15 residues. CDR1 and CDR2 (germline): SGDLS, YYNGEE. CDR3 sequence (DNA): TGTGCCAGCAGCGTAGCGGCGGGCCGCACCTACGAGCAGTACTTC. Encoded protein: CASSVAAGRTYEQYF. The whole variable domain, filled in from reference TRBV9 and TRBJ2-7, reads DSGVTQTPKHLITATGQRVTLRCSPRSGDLSVYWYQQSLDQGLQFLIQYYNGEERAKGNILERFSAQQFPDLHSELNLSSLELGDSALYFCASSVAAGRTYEQYFGPGTRLTVT.

In its sample, this clonotype was seen a few times. The chain is built from TRBV27 and TRBJ2-3, with 9 bases that match TRBD1. Looked up from germline, CDR1 is MNHEY and CDR2 is SMNVEV (reference sequence). This CDR3 has 12 amino acids. V gave up 6 bases and J gave up 10 bases; unmatched junction bases: 5. CDR3 amino acids: CASSPQGAPQYF. In nucleotides, the CDR3 is TGTGCCAGCAGCCCACAGGGGGCCCCGCAGTATTTT.

This clonotype was recorded a few times. The chain is built from TRBV20-1 and TRBJ1-4, with TRBD1 as a possible D gene (6 bases). This CDR3 has 15 amino acids. Germline loops: CDR1 DFQATT, CDR2 SNEGSKA (reference sequence). The V end lost 0 bases, the J end lost 7 bases, and 15 bases lay between the germline ends. This CDR3 reads CSARDTSQGREKLFF. The CDR3 nucleotides are TGCAGTGCTAGAGATACAAGCCAGGGGCGTGAAAAACTGTTTTTT.

The CDR3 reads CASSLYRVERTGLYF. In DNA, the CDR3 is TGTGCCAGCAGTTTATACCGGGTGGAGAGAACGGGACTGTACTTC. V is TRBV27 and J is TRBJ2-7; the D gene is possibly TRBD2 (6 bases). V was shortened by 1 base and J by 12 bases, with 22 bases between the two germline ends. In germline, CDR1 is MNHEY, CDR2 SMNVEV (reference sequence). This CDR3 comprises 15 residues.

This clonotype was seen a few times. The chain is built from TRBV25-1 and TRBJ2-1, with D perhaps matching TRBD2 (5 bases). CDR3 length: 12 amino acids. The V gene lost 6 bases and the J gene lost 8 bases, with 11 bases spanning the gap. In germline, CDR1 is MGHDK, CDR2 SYGVNS. The CDR3 reads CASSLASHEQFF. DNA of the CDR3: TGTGCCAGCAGCTTAGCGAGTCATGAGCAGTTCTTC.

This clonotype was counted a few times. The chain employs TRBV28 and TRBJ1-1, with TRBD1 identical over 9 bases. The length of the CDR3 is 15 residues. The germline gives CDR1 MDHEN, CDR2 SYDVKM. V shed 3 bases and J 8 bases; nucleotides not matched to a gene: 10. In nucleotides, the CDR3 is TGTGCCAGCAGTTTTCAAAGACAGGGGGTCAGGGAAGCTTTCTTT. Translating it yields CASSFQRQGVREAFF.

The chain carries TRBV20-1 and TRBJ1-6; TRBD1 agrees at 7 bases. This CDR3 contains 14 residues. V lost 5 bases and J lost 9; bases outside the gene matches: 10. Germline V gene data show CDR1 as DFQATT and CDR2 as SNEGSKA (reference sequence). The CDR3 sequence: CSALPDRLASPLHF. The CDR3 DNA follows: TGCAGTGCTCTACCGGACAGGCTGGCTTCACCCCTCCACTTT.

The V gene is TRBV20-1, the J gene TRBJ1-2; D possibly corresponds to TRBD1 (5 bases). The germline CDR1 and CDR2 sequences are DFQATT and SNEGSKA (reference sequence). V was shortened by 0 bases and J by 12 bases, with 14 bases between the two germline ends. This CDR3 comprises 12 residues. The CDR3 bases are TGCAGTGCTAGAGAGGGGCTCAGGGCCGACACCTTC. Residues: CSAREGLRADTF.